This T cell receptor (beta chain) was documented in a study of glioma-infiltrating T cells. The CDR3 spans 12 residues. The germline V gene encodes CDR1 LNHNV and CDR2 YYDKDF (reference sequence). V was trimmed by 3 bases and J by 4 bases, leaving 7 bases between them. Notes on the study in general: Non-neoplastic patients had below-expected tissue-blood divergence, while all gliomas exceeded expectation.

This clonotype has ten or more counts. Its antigen remains unidentified. The iRepertoire nested amplicon-rescue multiplex PCR amplified TCR alpha and beta CDR3s from RNA. From the multiplex PCR reads, TCRdb called clonotypes with MiXCR, one entry per CDR3 protein. The data show about 130,000 distinct CDR3 sequences, roughly 25% seen once. The rearrangement joins TRBV15 to TRBJ2-7; the D is unclear. The sequenced sample consisted of glioma tissue, nonneoplastic brain tissue, or PBMCs (not recorded which). This clonotype was obtained from a human donor with low-grade glioma or glioblastoma, undergoing nonglioma brain surgery, or in good health (not recorded which). Here the CDR3 reads CATSSMSYEQYF. CDR3 in DNA: TGTGCCACCAGCAGCATGTCTTACGAGCAGTACTTC.